The TCR beta chain described here comes from a study of beta chain features in type 1 diabetes. Sequencing targeted expressed TCRB transcripts, as all isolated RNA had been reverse transcribed. Data came from immunoSEQ multiplex PCR; TCRdb stores just in-frame clones and leaves some out. The sample contains 300,000 or so clones, about 13% of which appear only once. As to this clone: What it binds is unknown.

Study findings and constraints: Relative to healthy donors, patients appeared to have naive, central memory and Treg TCRB repertoires that were more similar. More deletions and fewer insertions at VDJ junctions were found in patients with type 1 diabetes. Type 1 diabetes patients had moderately but significantly shorter TCRB CDR3s in all four CD4+ subsets.

Germline V gene sequence: CDR1 LNHDA, CDR2 SQIVND (reference sequence). CDR3 length: 17 amino acids. With 3 bases clipped from V and 7 bases from J, the junction kept 16 bases outside the gene matches. One heparinised blood draw, averaging about 120 mL, came from each donor. The chain employs TRBV19 and TRBJ2-3; 7 nucleotides align to TRBD2. This receptor was taken from a woman between 18 and 29 years old with type 1 diabetes. The specimen was naive CD4+ T cells from blood. The CDR3 is CASSMVLSAGEPNTQYF. Written as DNA, the CDR3 is TGTGCCAGTAGTATGGTTCTGTCGGCGGGGGAGCCGAATACGCAGTATTTT.